This T cell receptor (beta chain) was found in a study of cytomegalovirus exposure and HLA in healthy donors. Study-level results: Cytomegalovirus status was reportedly diagnosed by the classifier with high specificity and sensitivity. Compared with the roughly 700-donor mean, an Asian-associated ancestry cluster reportedly had fewer N-insertions, according to a later analysis.

Germline CDR1 and CDR2: MDHEN and SYDVKM. The length of the CDR3 is 12 residues. The V end lost 1 base, the J end lost 10 bases, and 8 bases lay between the germline ends. PCR employed 60 Vbeta and 13 Jbeta primers. Clones were read by immunoSEQ multiplex PCR, and TCRdb kept only the in-frame ones, dropping some. Among 85,000 to 100,000 clones listed, around three quarters were seen once. In regard to this clone: Its target is unknown.

This clonotype originated in a man aged 55 to 70 in good health and CMV-seropositive. Material: PBMCs. V and J are TRBV28 and TRBJ2-1, with a possible D match to TRBD1 (5 bases). CDR3 sequence (DNA): TGTGCCAGCAGTTTATTGGCAGGGGAGCAGTTCTTC. It is translated as CASSLLAGEQFF.